These T cell receptor beta chains were read from a single sample in a study of blood T cell repertoires in COVID-19. TCRdb's copy holds only in-frame clones and misses some; the assay was immunoSEQ multiplex PCR. The sample shows under 300,000 clones, approximately 90% of them seen only once. Source material: PBMCs or T cells enriched from blood (not recorded which). All receptors derive from a woman younger than 45 with acute COVID-19. Both conserved end residues are part of each CDR3. The D gene is left open where the match is weak. Clone size is not always given. Where it is, it says once, few, many or a class for expanded clones.

cdr3_aa cdr3_nt clone_size j_call v_call d_call
CASSLSPAGLLGAYEQYF TGCGCCAGCAGCTTATCCCCCGCAGGGCTGCTGGGGGCATACGAGCAGTACTTC - TRBJ2-7 TRBV5-1 -
CASSLEAGAIPYNEQFF TGTGCCAGCAGTTTGGAGGCGGGAGCTATCCCCTACAATGAGCAGTTCTTC - TRBJ2-1 TRBV28 TRBD2
CATSRDGAQQYF TGTGCCACCAGCAGAGATGGGGCTCAGCAGTACTTC - TRBJ2-7 TRBV15 -
CASSFSYQPQHF TGTGCCAGCAGCTTTTCCTATCAGCCCCAGCATTTT - TRBJ1-5 TRBV28 -
CASSYSRWGVKDTQYF TGTGCCAGCAGTTACTCTAGGTGGGGGGTGAAAGATACGCAGTATTTT - TRBJ2-3 TRBV6-5 -
CSVEDVGGELFF TGCAGCGTTGAAGACGTCGGCGGGGAGCTGTTTTTT - TRBJ2-2 TRBV29-1 -
CASTSDRLNTEAFF TGTGCCAGTACCTCGGACAGACTGAACACTGAAGCTTTCTTT - TRBJ1-1 TRBV19 -
CASSPPPGQGFGNTIYF TGTGCCAGTAGTCCTCCCCCCGGACAGGGATTTGGAAACACCATATATTTT - TRBJ1-3 TRBV19 TRBD1
CASSYSPGSYEKLFF TGTGCCAGCAGTTACTCTCCAGGGTCGTATGAAAAACTGTTTTTT - TRBJ1-4 TRBV6-5 -
CASSPVLAGVNEQFF TGTGCCAGCAGCCCTGTCCTAGCGGGTGTAAATGAGCAGTTCTTC - TRBJ2-1 TRBV11-1 TRBD2
CASSTGGGLHEQYF TGTGCCAGCAGTACGGGGGGGGGTCTCCACGAGCAGTACTTC - TRBJ2-7 TRBV2 TRBD2
CATSDRTGLGGYTF TGTGCCACCAGTGATCGGACGGGACTAGGTGGCTACACCTTC - TRBJ1-2 TRBV24-1 -
CASSYRRDTEAFF TGTGCCAGCAGTTATCGGCGGGACACTGAAGCTTTCTTT - TRBJ1-1 TRBV6-5 -
CASSSYQGAGYSPLHF TGTGCCAGCAGCTCTTACCAGGGGGCGGGTTATTCACCCCTCCACTTT - TRBJ1-6 TRBV7-3 TRBD1
CATSRRSQGALSYEQYF TGTGCCACCAGCAGACGATCACAGGGGGCCCTTTCCTACGAGCAGTACTTC - TRBJ2-7 TRBV15 TRBD1
CASSYPGMNTEAFF TGTGCCAGCAGTTACCCAGGAATGAACACTGAAGCTTTCTTT - TRBJ1-1 TRBV6-2/TRBV6-3 -
CASTTSWGSYNEQFF TGTGCCAGCACGACTAGCTGGGGTTCCTACAATGAGCAGTTCTTC once TRBJ2-1 TRBV11-2 TRBD2
CASSVAQRAADTQYF TGTGCCAGCAGCGTAGCCCAGCGGGCGGCAGATACGCAGTATTTT - TRBJ2-3 TRBV9 -
CASSHFDRSEQETQYF TGTGCCAGCAGCCATTTCGACAGGTCGGAGCAAGAGACCCAGTACTTC - TRBJ2-5 TRBV16 -
CASSPTSGSSGETQYF TGTGCCAGCTCACCGACTAGCGGGAGTAGTGGGGAGACCCAGTACTTC - TRBJ2-5 TRBV18 TRBD2
CASSLSGVPSYEQYF TGTGCCAGCAGCTTGTCAGGGGTGCCCTCCTACGAGCAGTACTTC - TRBJ2-7 TRBV5-5 -
CASSQDWTSGAYEQYF TGTGCCAGCAGCCAAGATTGGACTAGCGGGGCCTACGAGCAGTACTTC - TRBJ2-7 TRBV4-2 TRBD2
CASSGQPVTDTQYF TGTGCCAGCAGCGGACAGCCAGTCACAGATACGCAGTATTTT - TRBJ2-3 TRBV9 -
CASRAGGGKAFF TGTGCCAGCAGGGCAGGGGGTGGTAAGGCTTTCTTT - TRBJ1-1 TRBV6-5 TRBD1
CASSESTSVENEQFF TGTGCCAGCAGTGAATCTACTAGCGTGGAGAATGAGCAGTTCTTC - TRBJ2-1 TRBV25-1 TRBD2
CASSRTSGEETQYF TGTGCCAGCAGCAGGACTAGTGGGGAAGAGACCCAGTACTTC - TRBJ2-5 TRBV3-1/TRBV3-2 TRBD2
CASRGQGNEKLFF TGTGCCAGCAGGGGACAGGGTAATGAAAAACTGTTTTTT - TRBJ1-4 TRBV19 TRBD1
CASSLVPGGSGIGELFF TGTGCCAGCAGCTTGGTCCCAGGGGGGTCTGGTATCGGGGAGCTGTTTTTT once TRBJ2-2 TRBV5-5 -
CATSDSGAKDTEAFF TGTGCCACCAGTGATTCTGGGGCTAAGGACACTGAAGCTTTCTTT - TRBJ1-1 TRBV24-1 -